This T cell receptor beta chain was documented in a study of regulatory T cells in long-lasting Graves disease. With 11 bases removed from V and 2 bases from J, the gap between germline ends came to 14 bases. This CDR3 comprises 13 residues. Germline-derived CDR1 and CDR2 are SGHAT and FQNNGV. This clonotype was seen repeatedly, ten times or more. Regarding time point: newly diagnosed GD, antithyroid drugs for less than 3 months. With RNA extracted from PBMCs as input, the TCR library was made. The TCR beta library used iRepertoire HTBI primers with Arm-PCR amplification of CDR3. TCRdb recomputed calls from the multiplex PCR reads with MiXCR, one row per CDR3 protein. The table includes almost 450,000 distinct CDR3 sequences, around 15% detected once. The sample was also linked to a second study, of T cells in Graves' hyperthyroidism and ophthalmopathy.

The V and J genes are TRBV11-2 and TRBJ2-3; possibly TRBD1 or TRBD2 for D (5 bases each). The sequence came from a woman aged 30 to 39 with Graves disease. Sequences were derived from peripheral blood mononuclear cells (PBMCs), sampled at new diagnosis, from a patient treated with antithyroid drugs. As DNA, the CDR3 is TGTGCCGGGGCTAGCCACTACACAGATACGCAGTATTTT. Its protein product is CAGASHYTDTQYF.